A selection of T cell receptor beta chains follows, all from one sample in a study of beta chain features in type 1 diabetes. TCRdb's copy holds only in-frame clones and misses some; the assay was immunoSEQ multiplex PCR. The top ten clones hold 1% to 1.5% of a sample with about 210,000 clones, 11% of them seen once. Input material: central memory CD4+ T cells from blood. The receptors come from a man aged 18 to 30 in good health. Both conserved end residues are part of each CDR3. The order of the fields is CDR3 DNA, CDR3 protein, D gene, V gene, clone size, J gene. D genes are given only for firm matches. Rows may omit the clone size; those that give it use once, few, many or a size class.

CDR3nt: TGTGCCAGCGGGGCAGCGACGGATACGCAGTATTTT
CDR3aa: CASGAATDTQYF
d_gene: -
v_gene: TRBV6-1
abundance: few
j_gene: TRBJ2-3

CDR3nt: TGTGCCTGGAAGACAGGGGGCGCGAAGTCCGGGGAGCTGTTTTTT
CDR3aa: CAWKTGGAKSGELFF
d_gene: TRBD1
v_gene: TRBV30
abundance: -
j_gene: TRBJ2-2

CDR3nt: TGTGCCAGCAGCGATCCCCAGTTCTTC
CDR3aa: CASSDPQFF
d_gene: -
v_gene: TRBV7-2
abundance: many
j_gene: TRBJ2-1

CDR3nt: TGCGCCAGCAGCCAAGAGAGGTACTCTGGGGCCAACGTCCTGACTTTC
CDR3aa: CASSQERYSGANVLTF
d_gene: -
v_gene: TRBV4-3
abundance: -
j_gene: TRBJ2-6

CDR3nt: TGTGCCAGTAGTTCTCCAGCCTGGACCCAGTACTTC
CDR3aa: CASSSPAWTQYF
d_gene: -
v_gene: TRBV19
abundance: -
j_gene: TRBJ2-5

CDR3nt: TGTGCCAGCAGCTCCGGACCAGAGTACAATGAGCAGTTCTTC
CDR3aa: CASSSGPEYNEQFF
d_gene: -
v_gene: TRBV5-4
abundance: -
j_gene: TRBJ2-1

CDR3nt: TGTGCCACCGGACAGGGGGACATTCAGTACTTC
CDR3aa: CATGQGDIQYF
d_gene: TRBD1
v_gene: TRBV2
abundance: many
j_gene: TRBJ2-4

CDR3nt: TGCGCCAGCAGCACCCAGGGACTAGCGGTTTACAATGAGCAGTTCTTC
CDR3aa: CASSTQGLAVYNEQFF
d_gene: TRBD2
v_gene: TRBV5-1
abundance: -
j_gene: TRBJ2-1

CDR3nt: TGTGCCAGCAGCCCGGACAGGGCCTACAATGAGCAGTTCTTC
CDR3aa: CASSPDRAYNEQFF
d_gene: TRBD1
v_gene: TRBV6-1
abundance: -
j_gene: TRBJ2-1

CDR3nt: TGTGCCAGCAGCTCCCGGACTAGCGGGAGTGGGGAGACCCAGTACTTC
CDR3aa: CASSSRTSGSGETQYF
d_gene: TRBD2
v_gene: TRBV7-2
abundance: few
j_gene: TRBJ2-5

CDR3nt: TGTGCCAGCAGCCTAGTCGCCGGGACAGGGGGCGAGCAGTACTTC
CDR3aa: CASSLVAGTGGEQYF
d_gene: TRBD1
v_gene: TRBV7-2
abundance: -
j_gene: TRBJ2-7

CDR3nt: TGTGCCAGCAGCTTGGCCTCGGACAGGTTTGACCTCCGGGAGTACTTC
CDR3aa: CASSLASDRFDLREYF
d_gene: TRBD1
v_gene: TRBV5-4
abundance: few
j_gene: TRBJ2-7

CDR3nt: TGTGCCAGCAGCCTGACCTACGATGAGCAGTTCTTC
CDR3aa: CASSLTYDEQFF
d_gene: -
v_gene: TRBV7-9
abundance: -
j_gene: TRBJ2-1

CDR3nt: TGTGCCAGCAGCTTGTCCGGAATATTTTCCTACAATGAGCAGTTCTTC
CDR3aa: CASSLSGIFSYNEQFF
d_gene: -
v_gene: TRBV5-6
abundance: few
j_gene: TRBJ2-1

CDR3nt: TGCGCCAGCAGCTTGTCCGGTCCCCCCTACAATGAGCAGTTCTTC
CDR3aa: CASSLSGPPYNEQFF
d_gene: -
v_gene: TRBV5-1
abundance: few
j_gene: TRBJ2-1

CDR3nt: TGTGCCAGCAGTTTACAAGCGGGAGAAGAGACCCAGTACTTC
CDR3aa: CASSLQAGEETQYF
d_gene: TRBD2
v_gene: TRBV9
abundance: -
j_gene: TRBJ2-5

CDR3nt: TGTGCCAGCAGTTTAGGAGGGCAGAACATTCAGTACTTC
CDR3aa: CASSLGGQNIQYF
d_gene: -
v_gene: TRBV28
abundance: -
j_gene: TRBJ2-4

CDR3nt: TGTGCCAGCAGCCGACTAGCGGGAGTGAGGGAGACCCAGTACTTC
CDR3aa: CASSRLAGVRETQYF
d_gene: TRBD2
v_gene: TRBV5-4
abundance: few
j_gene: TRBJ2-5

CDR3nt: TGTGCCAGCAGTGCCTCCGGGGTTTACTCTGAGCAGTTCTTC
CDR3aa: CASSASGVYSEQFF
d_gene: -
v_gene: TRBV25-1
abundance: few
j_gene: TRBJ2-1

CDR3nt: TGTGCCAGCAGCGTAGATGGCTCGGGGGGCACAGATACGCAGTATTTT
CDR3aa: CASSVDGSGGTDTQYF
d_gene: -
v_gene: TRBV9
abundance: -
j_gene: TRBJ2-3

CDR3nt: TGTGCCAGCAGCCAATTCCCCAATGAGCAGTTCTTC
CDR3aa: CASSQFPNEQFF
d_gene: -
v_gene: TRBV14
abundance: -
j_gene: TRBJ2-1

CDR3nt: TGTGCCTGGAGTTTTAGCGGGAACTTCGATACGCAGTATTTT
CDR3aa: CAWSFSGNFDTQYF
d_gene: TRBD2
v_gene: TRBV30
abundance: many
j_gene: TRBJ2-3

CDR3nt: TGTGCCAGCAGTAACCGGGACAGGGGTAACACTGAAGCTTTCTTT
CDR3aa: CASSNRDRGNTEAFF
d_gene: TRBD1
v_gene: TRBV2
abundance: -
j_gene: TRBJ1-1

CDR3nt: TGTGCCAGCAGCTCCAATGCCGGGACAGGGACCTATGGCTACACCTTC
CDR3aa: CASSSNAGTGTYGYTF
d_gene: TRBD1
v_gene: TRBV7-2
abundance: -
j_gene: TRBJ1-2

CDR3nt: TGCGCCAGCAGCTTGGATGCGACTAGGGGCAACAATGAGCAGTTCTTC
CDR3aa: CASSLDATRGNNEQFF
d_gene: -
v_gene: TRBV5-1
abundance: few
j_gene: TRBJ2-1

CDR3nt: TGTGCCAGCAGCGGACGGTTTTCGGACGAGCAGTACTTC
CDR3aa: CASSGRFSDEQYF
d_gene: -
v_gene: TRBV13
abundance: few
j_gene: TRBJ2-7

CDR3nt: TGCGCCACCCAAATTCAGGGAACTGAAGCTTTCTTT
CDR3aa: CATQIQGTEAFF
d_gene: -
v_gene: TRBV10-2
abundance: few
j_gene: TRBJ1-1

CDR3nt: TGCAGCGGGGGGAGGACTAGCGGCAACTTCTACAATGAGCAGTTCTTC
CDR3aa: CSGGRTSGNFYNEQFF
d_gene: TRBD2
v_gene: TRBV29-1
abundance: -
j_gene: TRBJ2-1

CDR3nt: TGTGCCAGCTCACCCGGACTCAACACCGGGGAGCTGTTTTTT
CDR3aa: CASSPGLNTGELFF
d_gene: -
v_gene: TRBV18
abundance: -
j_gene: TRBJ2-2

CDR3nt: TGTGCCATCAGTGAGCCGGGACTAGTAACAGATACGCAGTATTTT
CDR3aa: CAISEPGLVTDTQYF
d_gene: TRBD2
v_gene: TRBV10-3
abundance: few
j_gene: TRBJ2-3

CDR3nt: TGTGCCACCAGCAGAGGAGGCGGGAGTTATACCTACAATGAGCAGTTCTTC
CDR3aa: CATSRGGGSYTYNEQFF
d_gene: TRBD2
v_gene: TRBV15
abundance: -
j_gene: TRBJ2-1

CDR3nt: TGTGCCATCAGTGAGTCGAACCACGGGAAAGAGACCCAGTACTTC
CDR3aa: CAISESNHGKETQYF
d_gene: -
v_gene: TRBV10-3
abundance: many
j_gene: TRBJ2-5